Listed here are 15 T cell receptor beta chains from one sample, sequenced in a study of cytomegalovirus exposure and HLA in healthy donors. The PCR made use of 60 Vbeta and 13 Jbeta primers. Clones were sequenced by immunoSEQ multiplex PCR, and TCRdb holds only the in-frame ones, with some missing. The sample shows some 200,000 clones, and roughly 0.74% sits with its ten largest clones. Sequences were obtained from PBMCs. These receptors all come from a boy under 18 in good health and CMV-seronegative.

This chain uses TRBV7-2 with TRBJ2-7; 8 positions agree with TRBD1. The CDR3 sequence is 16 residues long. Germline CDR1 and CDR2: SGHTA and FQGNSA. The J segment lost 0 bases and the V segment lost 3 bases, leaving 7 bases of the junction unmatched. CDR3 in amino acids: CASSFSRDRRSYEQYF. CDR3 DNA: TGTGCCAGCAGCTTTTCCCGGGACAGGCGCTCCTACGAGCAGTACTTC.

The chain links TRBV10-2 to TRBJ2-3; TRBD2 aligns across 14 bases. J lost 8 bases, V lost 6 bases, and 16 bases had no gene match. Germline CDR1 and CDR2: WSHSY and SAAADI. The CDR3 totals 18 residues. The DNA for the CDR3 is TGCGCCAGCAGCTCCGACGGGACTAGCGGGGGCTACCGGGGTACGCAGTATTTT. Residues: CASSSDGTSGGYRGTQYF.

This chain connects TRBV9 to TRBJ2-3; the match to TRBD2 covers 8 bases. The length of the CDR3 is 17 residues. Per the germline V gene, CDR1 is SGDLS and CDR2 is YYNGEE. The V segment lost 0 bases and the J segment 0 bases; nucleotides outside the gene matches: 6. Here the CDR3 reads CASSVDPRGGSTDTQYF. DNA of the CDR3: TGTGCCAGCAGCGTAGACCCTCGGGGGGGAAGCACAGATACGCAGTATTTT.

The rearrangement uses TRBV5-4 and TRBJ2-2; 16 bases match TRBD2. The V gene end was trimmed by 4 bases and the J gene end by 6 bases; junction bases not matched to a gene: 0. The germline CDR1 and CDR2 sequences are SGHNT and YYREEE (reference sequence). The CDR3 is made up of 15 amino acids. The CDR3: CASSGTSGGAGELFF. CDR3 DNA sequence: TGTGCCAGCAGCGGGACTAGCGGGGGGGCCGGGGAGCTGTTTTTT.

This rearrangement joins TRBV2 to TRBJ2-1; a possible D gene is TRBD1 (8 bases). With 5 bases removed from V and 9 bases from J, the gap between germline ends came to 20 bases. Germline loops: CDR1 SNHLY, CDR2 FYNNEI. This CDR3 has 15 amino acids. The CDR3 bases are TGTGCCAGCAGTCAGGGGGCAGGGGGAGGGACTGAGCAGTTCTTC. This translates into CASSQGAGGGTEQFF.

V usage is TRBV21-1 and J usage is TRBJ1-1. TRBV21-1 is a recognized pseudogene. The CDR3 spans 15 residues. The CDR3 DNA reads as TGTGCCAGCAGCAAAGCAGGTTGGAGGGACACTGAAGCTTTCTTT. Its protein product is CASSKAGWRDTEAFF.

V and J are TRBV15 and TRBJ1-1; D gene uncertain. The CDR3 runs to 16 residues. V was pared by 0 bases and J by 10 bases, with 21 bases between. CDR1 is LNHNV, CDR2 YYDKDF, per germline (reference sequence). In DNA, the CDR3 is TGTGCCACCAGCAGAGATAGAAATGCCTACTCGGGTGGAGCTTTCTTT. Its protein is CATSRDRNAYSGGAFF.

This chain links TRBV4-1 with TRBJ1-2; D unresolved. Germline assignment: CDR1 MGHRA and CDR2 YSYEKL. The CDR3 is made up of 14 amino acids. With 3 bases removed from V and 8 bases from J, the gap between germline ends came to 16 bases. The CDR3: CASSHPGLREGYTF. In DNA, the CDR3 is TGCGCCAGCAGCCATCCCGGACTGAGGGAAGGCTACACCTTC.

The V and J genes are TRBV9 and TRBJ2-1; no clear D. The CDR3 runs 12 residues. V was trimmed by 3 bases and J by 7 bases, leaving 8 bases between them. Germline CDR1 and CDR2: SGDLS and YYNGEE. The CDR3 is CASSGMRNEQFF. The CDR3 DNA sequence: TGTGCCAGCAGCGGCATGAGGAATGAGCAGTTCTTC.

The chain uses TRBV14 and TRBJ1-1; the D gene is possibly TRBD1 (6 bases). The V and J ends lost 4 bases and 4 bases respectively, with 10 bases between them. CDR1 is SGHDN, CDR2 FVKESK, per germline. The CDR3 runs to 13 residues. DNA for the CDR3: TGTGCCAGCAGCCGTACAGGGCCCACTGAAGCTTTCTTT. This translates into CASSRTGPTEAFF.

This chain uses TRBV2 with TRBJ1-3, with D unclear. The germline CDR1 and CDR2 sequences are SNHLY and FYNNEI. The CDR3 is 15 residues long. Deletions cut 7 bases from V and 4 bases from J, with 17 bases between. CDR3 region: CASTADGSTGNTIYF. CDR3 DNA: TGTGCCAGCACCGCTGACGGGAGTACCGGAAACACCATATATTTT.

This chain joins TRBV28 and TRBJ2-2; 8 bases line up with TRBD1. V lost 7 bases to trimming and J lost 3 bases; unmatched junction nucleotides: 4. The CDR3 has 14 residues. Germline-derived CDR1 and CDR2 are MDHEN and SYDVKM. The CDR3 is CASKEDRDTGELFF. The CDR3 DNA reads TGTGCCAGCAAGGAGGACAGGGACACCGGGGAGCTGTTTTTT.

CDR3 sequence (DNA): TGCGCCAGCAGCTTGTTCGCGACAGGGACCGGCTACACCTTC. Its translation: CASSLFATGTGYTF. The rearrangement links TRBV5-1 to TRBJ1-2; 7 bases align to TRBD1. Trimming at V came to 1 base and at J to 8 bases, leaving 8 bases not matched to a gene. CDR3 length: 14 residues. Germline V lookup: CDR1 SGHRS, CDR2 YFSETQ.

This chain joins TRBV5-4 and TRBJ1-2; D remains unclear. This CDR3 has 16 residues. Trimming took 0 bases from V and 5 from J, leaving 17 bases between them. Germline CDR1 and CDR2: SGHNT and YYREEE (reference sequence). CDR3 in amino acids: CASSLEKLRSTYGYTF. The DNA of the CDR3 is TGTGCCAGCAGCTTGGAAAAGTTAAGAAGTACTTATGGCTACACCTTC. The variable domain in full, with the rest retrieved from reference TRBV5-4 and TRBJ1-2, is ETGVTQSPTHLIKTRGQQVTLRCSSQSGHNTVSWYQQALGQGPQFIFQYYREEENGRGNFPPRFSGLQFPNYSSELNVNALELDDSALYLCASSLEKLRSTYGYTFGSGTRLTVV.

Notes on this clone: Sequence at one end of the junction differs from germline and may be a read error. The V call is TRBV20-1, the J call TRBJ1-2; D is perhaps TRBD1 (6 bases). This CDR3 has 11 amino acids. The germline V gene has CDR1 DFQATT and CDR2 SNEGSKA (reference sequence). The CDR3 sequence is CSAREDRDIPF. The CDR3 DNA reads as TGCAGTGCTAGAGAAGACCGGGACATCCCCTTC.